This is a list of T cell receptor beta chains from one sample in a study of response to subunit inactivated influenza vaccine. TCRdb re-analysed the RT-PCR reads in MiXCR, keeping a single row per CDR3 protein. The table records about 780,000 distinct CDR3 sequences, approximately 17% of them present only once. Sample: PBMCs from blood, taken about 5 days after vaccination. The source is a man between 45 and 60 years old who received an inactivated influenza vaccine. The CDR3 runs from the conserved cysteine through the conserved F or W. The order of the fields is clone size, D gene, V gene, J gene, CDR3 protein, CDR3 DNA. A D gene is named only where the DNA matches it firmly. Some rows have no size entry. The others give once, few or many, or a class for an expanded clone.

>many|.|TRBV12-3/TRBV12-4|TRBJ2-3
CASGGQAQYF
TGTGCCAGCGGGGGGCAGGCGCAGTATTTT
>few|.|TRBV6-5|TRBJ2-5
CASTDQQETQYF
TGTGCCAGCACCGACCAGCAAGAGACCCAGTACTTC
>many|TRBD2|TRBV9|TRBJ2-1
CASSVEKSGTQFF
TGTGCCAGCAGCGTAGAAAAGAGCGGGACGCAGTTCTTC
>.|.|TRBV7-8|TRBJ1-4
CASSGGRSNEKLFF
TGTGCCAGCAGCGGGGGAAGATCTAATGAAAAACTGTTTTTT
>once|TRBD2|TRBV23-1|TRBJ2-2
CASSQVQGLFPGELFF
TGCGCCAGCAGTCAAGTCCAGGGACTATTTCCCGGGGAGCTGTTTTTT
>.|.|TRBV6-5|TRBJ1-2
CASSYRAVGYGYTF
TGTGCCAGCAGTTACAGGGCTGTGGGCTATGGCTACACCTTC
>many|TRBD1|TRBV4-3|TRBJ2-7
CASSLRQGPYEQYF
TGCGCCAGCAGCCTCCGACAGGGGCCCTACGAGCAGTACTTC
>.|.|TRBV7-2|TRBJ2-7
CASSPSTGSEQYF
TGTGCCAGCAGCCCGAGTACAGGCTCCGAGCAGTACTTC
>few|.|TRBV29-1|TRBJ2-7
CSVGRADEQYF
TGCAGCGTTGGCAGGGCCGACGAGCAGTACTTC
>.|TRBD1|TRBV7-6|TRBJ2-7
CASSLAPGGESYEQYF
TGTGCCAGCAGCTTAGCTCCAGGGGGTGAATCCTACGAGCAGTACTTC
>many|.|TRBV6-5|TRBJ1-3
CASSYSSLSGNTIYF
TGTGCCAGCAGTTACTCGTCACTCTCTGGAAACACCATATATTTT
>many|TRBD2|TRBV11-2|TRBJ2-2
CASSLSSGGYTGELFF
TGTGCCAGCAGCTTAAGTAGCGGGGGGTACACCGGGGAGCTGTTTTTT
>.|.|TRBV2|TRBJ2-7
CASTIWGGKQYF
TGTGCCAGCACCATCTGGGGCGGGAAGCAGTACTTC
>.|TRBD2|TRBV12-3/TRBV12-4|TRBJ2-1
CASSSLAGNNEQFF
TGTGCCAGCAGTTCCTTAGCGGGGAACAATGAGCAGTTCTTC
>.|TRBD1|TRBV5-6|TRBJ1-5
CASSTSRGRGQPQHF
TGTGCCAGCAGCACCAGCAGGGGGCGCGGGCAGCCCCAGCATTTT
>few|.|TRBV6-5|TRBJ1-2
CASSSYSNYGYTF
TGTGCCAGCAGCTCGTACAGTAACTATGGCTACACCTTC
>.|TRBD2|TRBV10-3|TRBJ2-1
CAISELAGVGNEQFF
TGTGCCATCAGTGAACTAGCGGGGGTGGGCAATGAGCAGTTCTTC
>few|.|TRBV10-3|TRBJ1-1
CAISEGFSGNTEAFF
TGTGCCATCAGTGAGGGTTTCAGCGGAAACACTGAAGCTTTCTTT
>.|.|TRBV12-3/TRBV12-4|TRBJ2-5
CASSFFRNVKETQYF
TGTGCCAGCAGTTTTTTCCGGAACGTTAAAGAGACCCAGTACTTC
>.|.|TRBV12-3/TRBV12-4|TRBJ2-1
CASSLTRASPYNEQFF
TGTGCCAGCAGTTTAACTAGGGCCAGTCCCTACAATGAGCAGTTCTTC
>many|.|TRBV29-1|TRBJ2-1
CSVDYYNEQFF
TGCAGCGTAGACTACTACAATGAGCAGTTCTTC
>.|.|TRBV2|TRBJ1-5
CASSQTGRGQPQHF
TGTGCCAGCAGTCAAACGGGCAGGGGTCAGCCCCAGCATTTT
>once|TRBD2|TRBV28|TRBJ2-7
CASSIYTGLAGVEQYF
TGTGCCAGCAGTATATACACCGGACTAGCGGGAGTTGAGCAGTACTTC
>.|.|TRBV5-1|TRBJ1-1
CASSVNWENTEAFF
TGCGCCAGCAGCGTGAACTGGGAGAACACTGAAGCTTTCTTT
>.|.|TRBV7-2|TRBJ1-1
CASSFGLTEAFF
TGTGCCAGCAGCTTCGGGCTCACTGAAGCTTTCTTT
>.|.|TRBV28|TRBJ1-5
CASSLISGQPQHF
TGTGCCAGCAGTTTGATTTCAGGTCAGCCCCAGCATTTT
>.|.|TRBV6-6|TRBJ2-7
CASSRDQAYEQYF
TGTGCCAGCAGTCGGGACCAAGCCTACGAGCAGTACTTC
>few|TRBD2|TRBV20-1|TRBJ2-1
CSAIGIAGGRHEQFF
TGCAGTGCTATAGGCATAGCGGGGGGGCGCCATGAGCAGTTCTTC
>.|TRBD2|TRBV20-1|TRBJ2-7
CSAAPSGSVHEQYF
TGCAGTGCTGCCCCGAGCGGGAGCGTCCACGAGCAGTACTTC
>few|TRBD1|TRBV19|TRBJ2-7
CASSIDAHGTGSREQYF
TGTGCCAGTAGTATAGATGCCCACGGGACAGGGTCGAGAGAGCAGTACTTC
>few|TRBD1|TRBV9|TRBJ2-7
CASSFSGQPSYEQYF
TGTGCCAGCAGCTTTTCGGGACAGCCCTCCTACGAGCAGTACTTC
>few|.|TRBV4-2|TRBJ2-7
CASSQESTGLWDEQYF
TGTGCCAGCAGCCAAGAATCAACAGGCCTGTGGGACGAGCAGTACTTC
>.|TRBD1|TRBV3-1|TRBJ1-1
CASSLQGAGEAFF
TGTGCCAGCAGCCTCCAGGGGGCAGGTGAAGCTTTCTTT
>.|.|TRBV4-2|TRBJ2-2
CASSLQDRHTGELFF
TGTGCCAGCAGCCTCCAGGACAGACACACCGGGGAGCTGTTTTTT
>.|.|TRBV5-4|TRBJ1-3
CASSLLGSGNTIYF
TGTGCCAGCAGCTTGCTGGGCTCTGGAAACACCATATATTTT
>many|.|TRBV5-1|TRBJ1-5
CASASGPNGDQPQHF
TGCGCCAGCGCCTCCGGACCTAATGGGGATCAGCCCCAGCATTTT
>many|.|TRBV7-9|TRBJ2-5
CASSLGPNQETQYF
TGTGCCAGCAGCCTGGGGCCGAACCAAGAGACCCAGTACTTC
>.|.|TRBV7-9|TRBJ2-3
CASSLDTSSDTQYF
TGTGCCAGCAGCTTAGATACTAGCTCCGATACGCAGTATTTT
>few|TRBD2|TRBV5-1|TRBJ2-7
CASSLGLAGVSYEQYF
TGCGCCAGCAGCTTGGGGCTAGCGGGGGTCTCCTACGAGCAGTACTTC
>.|.|TRBV7-6|TRBJ2-1
CASSPPSGGYLYPGSYNEQFF
TGTGCCAGCAGCCCCCCATCGGGCGGCTACTTGTATCCCGGGTCCTACAATGAGCAGTTCTTC
>.|.|TRBV7-9|TRBJ1-1
CASSFTWSEAFF
TGTGCCAGCAGCTTTACGTGGTCTGAAGCTTTCTTT
>.|.|TRBV10-2|TRBJ2-2
CASSELVTGELFF
TGCGCCAGCAGTGAGTTGGTCACCGGGGAGCTGTTTTTT
>.|.|TRBV6-6|TRBJ2-2
CASSYSQSQELFF
TGTGCCAGCAGTTACTCCCAGTCTCAGGAGCTGTTTTTT
>many|TRBD1|TRBV11-1|TRBJ2-1
CASSLEGQLNEQFF
TGTGCCAGCAGCTTAGAGGGACAGCTCAATGAGCAGTTCTTC